Sequencing of this T cell receptor beta chain was carried out in a study of cytomegalovirus exposure and HLA in healthy donors. This clone showed up just a few times. Primers included in the PCR were 60 Vbeta and 13 Jbeta primers. The repertoire was sequenced with immunoSEQ multiplex PCR; TCRdb's copy has only in-frame clones and lacks some. The sample shows about 180,000 clones, about 81% of them seen only once. CDR1 LNHNV and CDR2 YYDKDF come from the germline V gene (reference sequence). V dropped 3 bases and J dropped 8; count of bases not matched to a gene: 5. The CDR3 covers 14 residues. The chain couples TRBV15 to TRBJ1-2; 11 positions match TRBD1. The origin of this receptor is a woman in her 30s in good health and CMV-seronegative. Sequencing was carried out using PBMCs. The CDR3 spells CATSRDRGREGYTF. The CDR3 coding sequence is TGTGCCACCAGCAGGGACAGGGGGCGCGAGGGCTACACCTTC.